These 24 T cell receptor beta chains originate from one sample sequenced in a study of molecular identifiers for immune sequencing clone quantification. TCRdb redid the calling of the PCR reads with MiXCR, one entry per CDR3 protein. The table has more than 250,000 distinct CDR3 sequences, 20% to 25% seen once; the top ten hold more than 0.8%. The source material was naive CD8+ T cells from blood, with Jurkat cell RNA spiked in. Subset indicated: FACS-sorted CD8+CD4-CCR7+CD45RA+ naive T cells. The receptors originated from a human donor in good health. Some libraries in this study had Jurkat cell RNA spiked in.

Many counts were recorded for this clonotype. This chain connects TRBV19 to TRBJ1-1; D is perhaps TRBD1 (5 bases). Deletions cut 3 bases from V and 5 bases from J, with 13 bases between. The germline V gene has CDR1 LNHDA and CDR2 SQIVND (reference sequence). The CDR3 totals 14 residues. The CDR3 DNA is TGTGCCAGTAGTATTGCGGGGCAGGTGACTGAAGCTTTCTTT. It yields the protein CASSIAGQVTEAFF.

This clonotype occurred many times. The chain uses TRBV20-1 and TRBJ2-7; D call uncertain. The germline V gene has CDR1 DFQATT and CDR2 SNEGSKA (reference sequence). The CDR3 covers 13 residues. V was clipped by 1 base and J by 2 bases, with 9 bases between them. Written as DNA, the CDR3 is TGCAGTGCTAGAGTAAAGTCTACCTACGAGCAGTACTTC. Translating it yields CSARVKSTYEQYF.

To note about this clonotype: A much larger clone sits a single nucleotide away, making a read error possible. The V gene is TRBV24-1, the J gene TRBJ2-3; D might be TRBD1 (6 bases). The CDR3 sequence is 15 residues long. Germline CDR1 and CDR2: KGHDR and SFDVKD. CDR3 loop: CATSDGQFTTDTQCF. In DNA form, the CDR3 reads TGTGCCACCAGTGATGGACAGTTTACCACAGATACGCAGTGTTTT.

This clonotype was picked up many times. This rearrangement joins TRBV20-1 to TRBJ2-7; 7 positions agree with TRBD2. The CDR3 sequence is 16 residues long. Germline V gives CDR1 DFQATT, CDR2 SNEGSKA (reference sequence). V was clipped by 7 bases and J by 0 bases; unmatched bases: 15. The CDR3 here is CSGKRWEGRPSYEQYF. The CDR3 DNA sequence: TGCAGTGGAAAAAGGTGGGAGGGGCGTCCCTCCTACGAGCAGTACTTC.

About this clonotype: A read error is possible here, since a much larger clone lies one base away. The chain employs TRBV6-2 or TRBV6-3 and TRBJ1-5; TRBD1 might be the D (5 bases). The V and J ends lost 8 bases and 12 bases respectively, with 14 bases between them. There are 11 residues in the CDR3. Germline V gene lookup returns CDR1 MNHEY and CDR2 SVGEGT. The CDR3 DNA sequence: TGTGCCAGCGATTATCCGGGGCACCAGCATTTT. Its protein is CASDYPGHQHF.

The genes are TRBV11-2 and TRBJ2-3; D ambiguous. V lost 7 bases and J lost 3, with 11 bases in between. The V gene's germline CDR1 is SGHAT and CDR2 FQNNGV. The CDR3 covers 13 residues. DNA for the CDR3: TGTGCCAGCATCCCAGAGAATACAGATACGCAGTATTTT. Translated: CASIPENTDTQYF.

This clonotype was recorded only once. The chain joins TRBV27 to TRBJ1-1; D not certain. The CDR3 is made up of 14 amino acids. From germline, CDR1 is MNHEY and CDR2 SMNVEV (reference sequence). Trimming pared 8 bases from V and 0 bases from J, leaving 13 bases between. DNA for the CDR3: TGTGCCAGCGGTCTGCTCCCGTTGAACACTGAAGCTTTCTTT. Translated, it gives CASGLLPLNTEAFF.

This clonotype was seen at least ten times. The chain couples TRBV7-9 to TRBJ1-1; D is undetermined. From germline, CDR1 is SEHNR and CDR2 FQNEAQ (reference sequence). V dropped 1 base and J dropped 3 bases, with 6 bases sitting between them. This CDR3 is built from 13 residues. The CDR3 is CASSLEEHTEAFF. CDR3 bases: TGTGCCAGCAGCTTAGAGGAGCACACTGAAGCTTTCTTT.

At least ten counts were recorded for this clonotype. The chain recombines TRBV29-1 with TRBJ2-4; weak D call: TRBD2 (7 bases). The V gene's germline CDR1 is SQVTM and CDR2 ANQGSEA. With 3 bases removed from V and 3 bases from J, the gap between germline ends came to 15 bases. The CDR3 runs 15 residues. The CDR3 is CSVDAGAVGKNIQYF. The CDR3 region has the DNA TGCAGCGTTGATGCGGGGGCTGTTGGCAAAAACATTCAGTACTTC.

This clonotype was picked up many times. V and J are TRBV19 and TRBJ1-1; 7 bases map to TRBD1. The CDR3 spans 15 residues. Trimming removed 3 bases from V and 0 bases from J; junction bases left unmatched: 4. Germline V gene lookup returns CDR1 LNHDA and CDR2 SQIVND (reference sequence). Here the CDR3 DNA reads TGTGCCAGTAGTATCGGGACAGCCTTGAACACTGAAGCTTTCTTT. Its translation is CASSIGTALNTEAFF.

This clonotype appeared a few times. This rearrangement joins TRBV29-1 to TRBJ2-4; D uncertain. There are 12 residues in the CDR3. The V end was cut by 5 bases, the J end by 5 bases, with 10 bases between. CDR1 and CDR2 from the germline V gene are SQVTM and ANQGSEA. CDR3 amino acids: CSVFGFQNIQYF. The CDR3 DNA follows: TGCAGCGTTTTCGGGTTTCAAAACATTCAGTACTTC.

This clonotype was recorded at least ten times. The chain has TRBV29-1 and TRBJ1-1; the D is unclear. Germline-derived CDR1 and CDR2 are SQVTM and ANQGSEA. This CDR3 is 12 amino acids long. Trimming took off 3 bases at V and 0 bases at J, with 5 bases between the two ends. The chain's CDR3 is CSVDQLNTEAFF. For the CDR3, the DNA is TGCAGCGTTGACCAGCTGAACACTGAAGCTTTCTTT.

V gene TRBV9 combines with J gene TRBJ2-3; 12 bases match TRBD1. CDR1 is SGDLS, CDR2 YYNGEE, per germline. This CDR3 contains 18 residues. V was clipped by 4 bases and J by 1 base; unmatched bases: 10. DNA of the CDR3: TGTGCCAGCAGCCATGTTATTGGGACAGGGGGCGGCACAGATACGCAGTATTTT. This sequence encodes CASSHVIGTGGGTDTQYF.

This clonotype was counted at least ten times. The CDR3 spells CATSPVASSYEQYF. As DNA, the CDR3 is TGTGCCACCAGCCCGGTAGCTAGCTCCTACGAGCAGTACTTC. The V gene is TRBV28, the J gene TRBJ2-7; D gene uncertain. This CDR3 region has 14 residues. V lost 10 bases and J lost 0, with 16 bases in between. Germline-derived CDR1 and CDR2 are MDHEN and SYDVKM.

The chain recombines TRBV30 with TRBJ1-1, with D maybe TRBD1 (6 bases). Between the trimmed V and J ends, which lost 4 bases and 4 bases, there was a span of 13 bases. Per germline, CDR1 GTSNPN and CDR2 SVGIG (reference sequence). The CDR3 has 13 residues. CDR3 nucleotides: TGTGCCTGGACTTGGGGGCGTGGCACTGAAGCTTTCTTT. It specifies CAWTWGRGTEAFF.

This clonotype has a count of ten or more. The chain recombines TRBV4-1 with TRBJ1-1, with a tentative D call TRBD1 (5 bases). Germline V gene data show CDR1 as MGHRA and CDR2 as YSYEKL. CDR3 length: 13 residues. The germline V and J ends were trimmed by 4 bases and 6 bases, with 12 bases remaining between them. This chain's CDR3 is CASSPRAGAEAFF. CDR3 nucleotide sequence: TGCGCCAGCAGCCCCAGGGCCGGGGCTGAAGCTTTCTTT.

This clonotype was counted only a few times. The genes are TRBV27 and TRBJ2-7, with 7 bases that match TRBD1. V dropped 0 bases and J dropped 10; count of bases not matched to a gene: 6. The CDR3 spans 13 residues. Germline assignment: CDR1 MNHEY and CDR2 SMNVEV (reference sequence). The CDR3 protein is CASSLSTRGLQYF. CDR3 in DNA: TGTGCCAGCAGTTTATCGACGAGGGGGCTTCAGTACTTC.

CDR3 in amino acids: CASSLDASGTRDTQYF. The CDR3 coding sequence is TGCGCCAGCAGCTTGGATGCTAGCGGGACACGGGATACGCAGTATTTT. The genes are TRBV5-1 and TRBJ2-3, with 9 bases identical to TRBD2. The CDR3 runs to 16 residues. Germline V gives CDR1 SGHRS, CDR2 YFSETQ. Trimming took 0 bases from V and 6 from J; bases not matched to a gene: 8.

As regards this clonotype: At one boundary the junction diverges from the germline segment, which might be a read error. Here the CDR3 reads CASSYTPTGDYGYAF. CDR3 nucleotides: TGTGCCAGCAGTTACACCCCGACAGGGGACTATGGCTACGCCTTC. V gene TRBV6-5 combines with J gene TRBJ1-2; 8 bases agree with TRBD1. CDR3 size: 15 residues. CDR1 and CDR2 from the germline V gene are MNHEY and SVGAGI.

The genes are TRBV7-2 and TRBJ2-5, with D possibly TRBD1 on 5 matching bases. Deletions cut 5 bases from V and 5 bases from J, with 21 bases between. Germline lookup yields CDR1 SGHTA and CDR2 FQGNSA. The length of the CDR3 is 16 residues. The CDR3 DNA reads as TGTGCCAGCAGCCCGACCACGGCCAGGGCGCCCGAGACCCAGTACTTC. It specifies CASSPTTARAPETQYF.

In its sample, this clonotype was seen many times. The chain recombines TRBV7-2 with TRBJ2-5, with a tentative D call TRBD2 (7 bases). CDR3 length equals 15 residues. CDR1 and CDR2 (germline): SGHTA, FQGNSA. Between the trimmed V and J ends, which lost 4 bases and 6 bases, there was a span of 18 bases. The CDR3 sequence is CASSSDLGGRKTQYF. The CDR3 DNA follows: TGTGCCAGCAGCTCGGATCTGGGGGGGCGGAAGACCCAGTACTTC.

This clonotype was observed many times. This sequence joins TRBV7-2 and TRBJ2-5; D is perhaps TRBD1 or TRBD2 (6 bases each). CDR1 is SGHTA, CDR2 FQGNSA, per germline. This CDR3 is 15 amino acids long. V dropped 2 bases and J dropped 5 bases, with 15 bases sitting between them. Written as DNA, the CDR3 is TGTGCCAGCAGCTTACCCGGGAGAGGGGGTGAGACCCAGTACTTC. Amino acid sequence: CASSLPGRGGETQYF.

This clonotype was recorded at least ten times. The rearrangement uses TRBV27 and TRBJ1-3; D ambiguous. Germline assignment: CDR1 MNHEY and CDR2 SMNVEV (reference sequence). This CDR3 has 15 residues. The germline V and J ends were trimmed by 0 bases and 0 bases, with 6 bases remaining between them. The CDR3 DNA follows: TGTGCCAGCAGTTTATCTATTGACTCTGGAAACACCATATATTTT. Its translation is CASSLSIDSGNTIYF.

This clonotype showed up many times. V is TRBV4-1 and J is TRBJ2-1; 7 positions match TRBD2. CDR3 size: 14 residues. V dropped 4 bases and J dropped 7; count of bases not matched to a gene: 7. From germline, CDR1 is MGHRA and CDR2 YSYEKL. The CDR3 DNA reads TGCGCCAGCAGCCCTCTACTAGCGTGGAATGAGCAGTTCTTC. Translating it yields CASSPLLAWNEQFF.